Below, 5 T cell receptor beta chains from the same sample are listed, as sequenced in a study of shared clonotypes between healthy human individuals. The method was immunoSEQ multiplex PCR; TCRdb's version includes in-frame clones alone and lacks a portion of them. Of more than 600,000 clones listed, roughly 94% are singletons. It was CD45RO-negative cells, positively selected for CCR7, that made up naive CD8 cells, with terminally differentiated effector memory CD45RA+ cells excluded. Sample: naive CD8+ T cells sorted from blood. The receptors originated from a man in his thirties or forties in good health.

The V call is TRBV10-3, the J call TRBJ1-4; D not resolved. V was pared by 4 bases and J by 3 bases, with 15 bases between. Germline loops: CDR1 ENHRY, CDR2 SYGVKD. CDR3 length: 16 amino acids. The CDR3 nucleotides read TGTGCCATCAGTGGTGTGGAGGGCGGATCTAATGAAAAACTGTTTTTT. This codes for CAISGVEGGSNEKLFF.

V gene TRBV14 combines with J gene TRBJ2-5; D uncertain. The CDR3 is made up of 14 amino acids. Germline V gene lookup returns CDR1 SGHDN and CDR2 FVKESK. V lost 4 bases and J 2 bases, leaving 11 bases between the germline ends. CDR3 nucleotide sequence: TGTGCCAGCAGCCCCCATCACGGACAAGAGACCCAGTACTTC. Its translation: CASSPHHGQETQYF.

The gene calls are TRBV4-1 and TRBJ2-6, with D unclear. Trimming removed 4 bases at V and 2 bases at J, with 9 bases between. The germline gives CDR1 MGHRA, CDR2 YSYEKL. This CDR3 region has 15 residues. The CDR3 loop is CASSPAPPGANVLTF. As DNA, the CDR3 is TGCGCCAGCAGCCCGGCCCCTCCTGGGGCCAACGTCCTGACTTTC.

The CDR3, as DNA: TGTGCCAGCAGCGTCTATAGCGGGAGTACCACAGATACGCAGTATTTT. Its protein is CASSVYSGSTTDTQYF. V and J are TRBV9 and TRBJ2-3; the match to TRBD2 covers 9 bases. Germline assignment: CDR1 SGDLS and CDR2 YYNGEE. The CDR3 has 16 residues. V shed 2 bases, J shed 2 bases, and the junction held 6 bases outside the gene matches.

On this clone: Other DNA sequences within the sample encode an identical CDR3. The chain links TRBV30 to TRBJ2-7, with 7 bases fitting TRBD2. This CDR3 is 14 amino acids long. The ends lost 0 bases at V and 2 bases at J; junction bases unmatched: 4. Germline CDR1 and CDR2: GTSNPN and SVGIG (reference sequence). CDR3 protein: CAWSVSSGTYEQYF. The CDR3 DNA reads as TGTGCCTGGAGTGTTTCTAGCGGTACCTACGAGCAGTACTTC.